The present TCR beta chain was sequenced within a study of blood T cell repertoires in COVID-19. About the study: PBMCs, B-cell-depleted T cells, or T cells provided the cDNA or gDNA that made up the material.

This clone was detected only once. Authors' data handling: Cell counts per sample came from amplifying reference gene primers. Repertoires were generated with immunoSEQ multiplex PCR, while TCRdb's copy carries only in-frame clones and drops some. The D gene and trimming were derived from the DNA, and the V and J assignments and clone size from that table. The sample has about 130,000 clones, roughly 80% seen once. V shed 5 bases and J shed 6 bases, with 16 bases lying between them. CDR3 length: 14 amino acids. Germline V gene sequence: CDR1 MNHEY, CDR2 SVGAGI. The sequence was collected from a woman aged 80 or over with acute or convalescent COVID-19. The genes are TRBV6-5 and TRBJ1-1; unclear D gene. The material sequenced was peripheral blood. The CDR3 bases are TGTGCCAGCAGTAGTTCAATCGGGAGGGCTGAAGCTTTCTTT. Its translation is CASSSSIGRAEAFF.